Given below is one TCR beta chain in context. The clone's antigen remains unknown. Base qualities are not recorded, but no much larger clone differs from it by a single base. FACS was used to sort CD4+ or CD8+ cells into naive T cells, defined as CD45RA+, and memory T cells, defined as CD45RO+. A couple of healthy control subjects provided the T cells used for TCR sequencing. Sorted T cell subsets that were not stimulated were used as baseline controls for the mixed lymphocyte reactions. The Qiagen DNeasy Blood & Tissue Kit was used to extract genomic DNA. A multiplexed two-step PCR with Vbeta-specific forward primers and Jbeta-specific reverse primers was used to amplify the TCRbeta CDR3 regions. The TCRbeta libraries were sequenced on an Illumina instrument via the immunoSEQ service. In the source study's methods: IMGT annotation was used to assign V, D and J genes, and synthetic CDR3 analogues were used to correct the counts for multiplex PCR bias. In the immunoSEQ Analyzer, repertoire clonality was calculated as one minus the normalized Shannon entropy. Clonal expansion was defined by Fisher's exact test with Benjamini-Hochberg false discovery rate control, using two-tailed P<0.01. Held by TCRdb, this immuneACCESS table contains in-frame sequences only and omits some clones. Under half of the omission traces to an unresolved V gene where checked; the cause of the rest is unknown. V and J calls plus clone size are reproduced from that table; the DNA served to infer D and trimming. The sample table lists a few thousand clones, more than 55% of them with a count of one. The biggest ten clones account for 10% to 12% of the sample.

The sample comes from a study of regulatory dendritic cells for organ transplantation (dated by TCRdb to about 2017). Context from the whole study: Sorted naive and memory CD4+ and CD8+ T cells had their TCRbeta repertoires sequenced both before and after allostimulation with either regulatory or mature dendritic cells. The paper's findings and limits, for the study overall: Allostimulation expanded memory CD8+ clones in both subjects, but regulatory dendritic cells appeared to induce more limited expansion than mature dendritic cells. Only a couple of subjects were sequenced, and considerable between-individual heterogeneity in the alloreactive memory CD8+ T cell pool was noted by the authors. Among the resting subsets, the most alloreactive TCR clonotypes were found in memory CD8+ T cells. Naive CD4+ and CD8+ T cells showed highly diverse repertoires, whereas memory cells were less diverse and memory CD8+ cells were the most oligoclonal.

From its cysteine to its phenylalanine, the CDR3 spans 14 amino acids. Just CDR3 DNA is preserved here, 42 bases in frame from base 1. The germline V end is reduced by 1 base and the J end by 7 bases; junction bases left unmatched: 7. For CDR1 and CDR2, the germline V gene lists MGHRA and YSYEKL. The sequence derives from a human donor in good health. The chain was built from TRBV4-1 and TRBJ2-7, with 7 central nucleotides matching TRBD1. The sequenced sample was memory CD8+ T cells from blood. In the paper's terms, the cell subset or site label means: CD45RO+ memory T cells. The sequence in DNA is TGCGCCAGCAGCCAAGGACAGGGATCGGGTGAGCAGTACTTC. Its amino acids are CASSQGQGSGEQYF.